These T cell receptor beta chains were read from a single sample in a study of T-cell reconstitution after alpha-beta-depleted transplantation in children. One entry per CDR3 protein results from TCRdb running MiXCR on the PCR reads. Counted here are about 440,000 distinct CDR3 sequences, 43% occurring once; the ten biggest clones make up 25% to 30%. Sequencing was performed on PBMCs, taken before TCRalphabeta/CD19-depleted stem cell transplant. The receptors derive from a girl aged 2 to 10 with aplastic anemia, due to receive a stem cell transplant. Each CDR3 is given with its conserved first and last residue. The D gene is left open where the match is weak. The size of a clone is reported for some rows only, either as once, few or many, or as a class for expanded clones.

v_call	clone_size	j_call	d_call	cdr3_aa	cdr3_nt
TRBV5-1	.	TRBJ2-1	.	CASSLGALSSYNEQFF	TGCGCCAGCAGCTTGGGAGCGCTGAGCTCCTACAATGAGCAGTTCTTC
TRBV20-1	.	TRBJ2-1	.	CSAPPEQFF	TGCAGTGCCCCCCCTGAGCAGTTCTTC
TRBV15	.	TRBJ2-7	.	CATSRDYGEGGYEQYF	TGTGCCACCAGCAGAGACTATGGAGAGGGGGGCTACGAGCAGTACTTC
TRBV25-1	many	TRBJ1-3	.	CASKPDSFLGNTIYF	TGTGCCAGCAAACCCGACTCATTCCTTGGAAACACCATATATTTT
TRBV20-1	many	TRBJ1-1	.	CSARDQAGYTEAFF	TGCAGTGCTAGAGATCAGGCTGGGTACACTGAAGCTTTCTTT
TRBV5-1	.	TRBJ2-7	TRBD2	CASSTTTSGAYEQYF	TGCGCCAGCAGCACAACGACTAGCGGAGCCTACGAGCAGTACTTC
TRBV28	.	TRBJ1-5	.	CASSPGNHPQHF	TGTGCCAGCAGCCCAGGGAATCACCCCCAGCATTTT
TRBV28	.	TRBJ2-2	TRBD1	CASSSRDRYTGELFF	TGTGCCAGCAGTTCCCGGGACAGATACACCGGGGAGCTGTTTTTT
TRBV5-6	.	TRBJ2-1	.	CASSLSLAFNEQFF	TGTGCCAGCAGCTTGAGCCTGGCGTTCAATGAGCAGTTCTTC
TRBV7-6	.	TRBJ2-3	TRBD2	CASSLAMYSGATDTQYF	TGTGCCAGCAGCTTAGCGATGTATAGCGGGGCTACAGATACGCAGTATTTT
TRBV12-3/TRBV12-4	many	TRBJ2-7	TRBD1	CASRGQGSNYEQYF	TGTGCCAGCAGGGGACAGGGGAGTAACTACGAGCAGTACTTC
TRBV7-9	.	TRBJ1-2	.	CASSLGEVVSPHGYTF	TGTGCCAGCAGCTTAGGGGAGGTAGTCTCCCCCCATGGCTACACCTTC
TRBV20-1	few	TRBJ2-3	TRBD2	CSAAPGGRDTQYF	TGCAGTGCAGCACCGGGAGGGCGAGATACGCAGTATTTT